A selection of T cell receptor beta chains follows, all from one sample in a study of identical twins. TCRdb re-called the 5' RACE reads with MiXCR, one entry per CDR3 protein. The data show around 490,000 distinct CDR3 sequences, roughly 15% seen once. This sample was shared with a second study, whose subject was yellow fever vaccine responses in identical twins.

Sequenced material: CD4+ T cells sorted from blood. The receptors stem from a woman under 30 in good health. Both conserved end residues are part of each CDR3. D genes are given only for firm matches. The size of a clone is reported for some rows only, either as once, few or many, or as a class for expanded clones.

d_gene,len,abundance,j_gene,v_gene,CDR3aa,CDR3nt
.,15,.,TRBJ2-2,TRBV5-1,CASSLEGPDTGELFF,TGCGCCAGCAGCTTGGAGGGGCCCGACACCGGGGAGCTGTTTTTT
.,12,.,TRBJ1-2,TRBV6-2/TRBV6-3,CASTNSVYGYTF,TGTGCCAGCACCAACAGCGTCTATGGCTACACCTTC
TRBD2,15,few,TRBJ2-1,TRBV28,CASSLGTSGRTEGFF,TGTGCCAGCAGTTTAGGGACTAGCGGGAGAACCGAGGGGTTCTTC
.,16,.,TRBJ1-2,TRBV29-1,CTVVGGGAGSGYGYTF,TGCACCGTCGTTGGCGGAGGGGCAGGGAGTGGGTATGGCTACACCTTC
.,15,many,TRBJ1-1,TRBV7-2,CASSLRRTMNTEAFF,TGTGCCAGCAGCTTACGGCGGACCATGAACACTGAAGCTTTCTTT
.,13,.,TRBJ2-5,TRBV25-1,CASSEYGQETQYF,TGTGCCAGCAGTGAATACGGACAAGAGACCCAGTACTTC
.,16,few,TRBJ1-5,TRBV12-3/TRBV12-4,CASSLGSASSNQPQHF,TGTGCCAGCAGTTTAGGGAGTGCGTCCAGCAATCAGCCCCAGCATTTT
.,15,.,TRBJ1-5,TRBV20-1,CSARDKGAANQPQHF,TGCAGTGCTAGAGATAAAGGGGCAGCCAATCAGCCCCAGCATTTT
.,12,.,TRBJ2-5,TRBV12-3/TRBV12-4,CASSAQGETQYF,TGTGCCAGCAGTGCACAAGGAGAGACCCAGTACTTC
.,13,.,TRBJ2-7,TRBV12-3/TRBV12-4,CASTIGPFYEQYF,TGTGCCAGCACCATCGGACCCTTCTACGAGCAGTACTTC
.,12,few,TRBJ2-1,TRBV20-1,CSAPSGAEEQFF,TGCAGTGCTCCATCAGGGGCAGAGGAGCAGTTCTTC
.,13,few,TRBJ1-1,TRBV18,CASSQGRHTEAFF,TGTGCCAGCTCTCAGGGGAGGCACACTGAAGCTTTCTTT
.,15,many,TRBJ2-1,TRBV20-1,CSARTDYLAYNEQFF,TGCAGTGCCAGGACGGACTACCTAGCCTACAATGAGCAGTTCTTC
TRBD1,16,few,TRBJ2-2,TRBV12-3/TRBV12-4,CASSLLDRAGTGELFF,TGTGCCAGCAGTTTATTGGACAGGGCGGGCACCGGGGAGCTGTTTTTT
TRBD2,15,.,TRBJ2-3,TRBV20-1,CSARRAGGSTDTQYF,TGCAGTGCTAGAAGGGCGGGGGGGAGCACAGATACGCAGTATTTT
TRBD1,13,.,TRBJ1-1,TRBV15,CATMTGRDTEAFF,TGTGCCACCATGACAGGGCGGGACACTGAAGCTTTCTTT
TRBD2,15,few,TRBJ2-1,TRBV29-1,CSVEVGLAAYNEQFF,TGCAGCGTTGAAGTCGGGCTAGCGGCTTACAATGAGCAGTTCTTC
.,13,.,TRBJ1-1,TRBV20-1,CSARSHMNTEAFF,TGCAGTGCTAGAAGTCACATGAACACTGAAGCTTTCTTT
.,13,few,TRBJ1-1,TRBV5-6,CASSWTLNTEAFF,TGTGCCAGCAGCTGGACCCTGAACACTGAAGCTTTCTTT
TRBD1,13,.,TRBJ2-4,TRBV20-1,CSALRTGGDIQYF,TGCAGTGCCCTCCGGACAGGGGGGGACATTCAGTACTTC
.,15,few,TRBJ2-7,TRBV20-1,CSAKIPGLKPTMQYF,TGCAGTGCTAAAATCCCGGGACTGAAACCTACGATGCAGTACTTC
.,15,.,TRBJ1-1,TRBV28,CASSAPDRPNTEAFF,TGTGCCAGCAGTGCACCCGACAGACCGAACACTGAAGCTTTCTTT
.,14,few,TRBJ2-3,TRBV5-1,CASSLAETADTQYF,TGCGCCAGCAGCTTGGCCGAGACTGCAGATACGCAGTATTTT
.,16,few,TRBJ2-1,TRBV4-1,CASSQGQWALFDEQFF,TGCGCCAGCAGCCAAGGACAGTGGGCCTTGTTCGATGAGCAGTTCTTC